Below, 19 T cell receptor beta chains from the same sample are listed, as sequenced in a study of T-cell reconstitution after alpha-beta-depleted transplantation in children. Unique molecular identifiers were built into the TCRbeta library. TCRdb reanalysed the PCR reads using MiXCR and keeps one entry per CDR3 protein. The repertoire holds about 350,000 distinct CDR3 sequences, about 14% seen once, with 4.3% in the top ten. The source material was PBMCs, sampled from the stem cell graft. The receptors derive from a human donor who donated a stem cell graft to a child with Fanconi anemia.

This clonotype occurred a few times. The V gene is TRBV20-1, the J gene TRBJ2-5, with D tentatively TRBD1 (5 bases). The germline gives CDR1 DFQATT, CDR2 SNEGSKA (reference sequence). Trimming removed 5 bases from V and 5 bases from J, with 12 bases in between. The CDR3 sequence is 12 residues long. The CDR3, as DNA: TGCAGTGCTTCCAGGGAAAGGGAGACCCAGTACTTC. Translating it yields CSASRERETQYF.

This clonotype occurred a few times. The rearrangement uses TRBV30 and TRBJ2-6, with D perhaps TRBD2 (6 bases). The CDR3 totals 17 residues. Per the germline V gene, CDR1 is GTSNPN and CDR2 is SVGIG (reference sequence). V shed 5 bases and J shed 0 bases, with 17 bases lying between them. The CDR3 spells CAWGGIHFDSGANVLTF. In nucleotides, the CDR3 is TGTGCCTGGGGGGGGATCCACTTTGACTCTGGGGCCAACGTCCTGACTTTC.

This clonotype showed up many times. The V and J genes are TRBV28 and TRBJ2-7; tentatively, D is TRBD1 or TRBD2 (5 bases each). The CDR3 sequence is 14 residues long. Trimming removed 4 bases at V and 6 bases at J, with 16 bases between. Germline CDR1 is MDHEN and CDR2 is SYDVKM. The CDR3 loop is CASSSGTTVVEQYV. The CDR3 DNA reads TGTGCCAGCAGTTCGGGGACCACCGTCGTCGAGCAGTACGTC.

This clonotype was counted at least ten times. This sequence joins TRBV6-1 and TRBJ1-6, with 9 bases fitting TRBD1. Germline-derived CDR1 and CDR2 are MNHNS and SASEGT. V was clipped by 6 bases and J by 7 bases; unmatched bases: 4. The length of the CDR3 is 14 residues. CDR3 in amino acids: CASSWDRDNSPLHF. The CDR3 region has the DNA TGTGCCAGCAGCTGGGACAGGGACAATTCACCCCTCCACTTT.

This clonotype came up a few times. This chain connects TRBV6-1 to TRBJ2-1, with 13 positions matching TRBD2. This CDR3 has 18 amino acids. The junction had 15 bases not matched to a gene; V was cut back by 5 bases and J by 8 bases. Germline V lookup: CDR1 MNHNS, CDR2 SASEGT. The CDR3 sequence: CASSPGTSGVKDGDEQFF. The CDR3 region has the DNA TGTGCCAGCAGTCCCGGGACTAGCGGGGTTAAGGACGGGGATGAGCAGTTCTTC.

This clonotype was recorded a few times. V and J are TRBV6-2 or TRBV6-3 and TRBJ2-7; no clear D gene. The germline CDR1 and CDR2 sequences are MNHEY and SVGEGT. The CDR3 extends over 16 amino acids. Trimming removed 0 bases from V and 4 bases from J, with 16 bases in between. This CDR3 reads CASSYSKAAGEYEQYF. The CDR3, as DNA: TGTGCCAGCAGTTACTCGAAGGCGGCAGGAGAATACGAGCAGTACTTC.

This sequence joins TRBV5-1 and TRBJ2-4, with D perhaps assigned TRBD1 or TRBD2 (5 bases each). This CDR3 region has 13 residues. Germline assignment: CDR1 SGHRS and CDR2 YFSETQ. V was shortened by 2 bases and J by 5 bases, with 8 bases between the two germline ends. The chain's CDR3 is CASSFGTENIQYF. The CDR3, as DNA: TGCGCCAGCAGCTTCGGGACGGAAAACATTCAGTACTTC.

The chain links TRBV19 to TRBJ2-1; 10 positions agree with TRBD2. V dropped 5 bases and J dropped 4; count of bases not matched to a gene: 11. The CDR3 is 17 amino acids. Per the germline V gene, CDR1 is LNHDA and CDR2 is SQIVND (reference sequence). The CDR3 coding sequence is TGTGCCAGTAGTTCGCAACCCACTAGCGGGGTATACAATGAGCAGTTCTTC. As protein: CASSSQPTSGVYNEQFF.

The table lists this clonotype with many counts. The gene calls are TRBV7-2 and TRBJ2-3; 7 positions match TRBD2. This CDR3 contains 15 residues. V lost 2 bases and J lost 0; bases outside the gene matches: 2. CDR1 SGHTA and CDR2 FQGNSA come from the germline V gene. The CDR3 is CASSLMRGSTDTQYF. CDR3 DNA: TGTGCCAGCAGCTTAATGCGGGGGAGCACAGATACGCAGTATTTT.

This chain connects TRBV12-3 or TRBV12-4 to TRBJ2-2; TRBD1 matches 8 bases. The V segment lost 3 bases and the J segment 6 bases; nucleotides outside the gene matches: 6. The CDR3 spans 15 residues. CDR3 nucleotides: TGTGCCAGCAGTTTGAGACAGGGGTTCGCCGGGGAGCTGTTTTTT. It codes for CASSLRQGFAGELFF.

This clonotype was observed a handful of times. The genes are TRBV7-9 and TRBJ2-3; D gene uncertain. This CDR3 is built from 15 residues. V lost 5 bases and J lost 0, with 12 bases in between. Germline V gene lookup returns CDR1 SEHNR and CDR2 FQNEAQ (reference sequence). The CDR3 DNA follows: TGTGCCAGCAGCCGCCCAGAGATTAGCACAGATACGCAGTATTTT. The encoded protein is CASSRPEISTDTQYF.

This clonotype was observed many times. The genes are TRBV6-6 and TRBJ1-1; possible D gene TRBD1, 5 bases. This CDR3 is 12 amino acids long. Germline loops: CDR1 MNHNY, CDR2 SVGAGI (reference sequence). The ends were cut back, 6 bases at V and 3 bases at J, with 8 bases in the middle. The CDR3 sequence is CASRDIYTEAFF. CDR3 sequence (DNA): TGTGCCAGCAGGGACATCTACACTGAAGCTTTCTTT.

Only a few counts were recorded for this clonotype. V is TRBV7-2 and J is TRBJ2-7; 8 positions match TRBD2. Germline V gene lookup returns CDR1 SGHTA and CDR2 FQGNSA. There are 14 residues in the CDR3. J lost 2 bases, V lost 1 base, and 1 base had no gene match. The DNA for the CDR3 is TGTGCCAGCAGCTTAGTAGCGGGGCCCTACGAGCAGTACGTC. It is translated as CASSLVAGPYEQYV.

At least ten counts were recorded for this clonotype. V and J are TRBV10-3 and TRBJ2-7; 7 positions agree with TRBD1. Germline CDR1 is ENHRY and CDR2 is SYGVKD. Trimming took 6 bases from V and 5 from J; bases not matched to a gene: 4. The CDR3 totals 12 residues. The CDR3 spells CAISAGTDEQYF. CDR3 DNA sequence: TGTGCCATCAGCGCCGGGACAGACGAGCAGTACTTC.

The chain couples TRBV20-1 to TRBJ2-7, with 8 bases lining up with TRBD2. Germline V gene sequence: CDR1 DFQATT, CDR2 SNEGSKA (reference sequence). Germline trimming cut 6 bases from V and 0 bases from J; bases unmatched to any gene: 10. This CDR3 has 15 amino acids. The CDR3 DNA sequence: TGCAGTGCATCTCCGGGACTAGTAGTCTCCTACGAGCAGTACTTC. Translation: CSASPGLVVSYEQYF.

V is TRBV9 and J is TRBJ2-1; 8 bases map to TRBD2. V lost 3 bases and J lost 9; bases outside the gene matches: 8. The CDR3 runs 14 residues. In germline, CDR1 is SGDLS, CDR2 YYNGEE. The CDR3 region has the DNA TGTGCCAGCAGCGGACAGAGCACTAGCGGTGAGCAGTTCTTC. It specifies CASSGQSTSGEQFF.

This clonotype was counted at least ten times. This chain links TRBV28 with TRBJ1-1, with D tentatively TRBD1 (5 bases). This CDR3 is built from 13 residues. The V end lost 5 bases, the J end lost 3 bases, and 10 bases lay between the germline ends. Germline-derived CDR1 and CDR2 are MDHEN and SYDVKM. CDR3 amino acids: CASSARGYTEAFF. CDR3 coding DNA: TGTGCCAGCAGTGCCCGGGGGTACACTGAAGCTTTCTTT.

In its sample, this clonotype was seen many times. The chain employs TRBV20-1 and TRBJ1-1; no clear D. CDR1 DFQATT and CDR2 SNEGSKA come from the germline V gene (reference sequence). The CDR3 is 10 residues long. CDR3 amino acids: CSSFGTEAFF. CDR3 sequence (DNA): TGCTCCTCTTTTGGGACTGAAGCTTTCTTT.

This clonotype was recorded at least ten times. This rearrangement joins TRBV12-3 or TRBV12-4 to TRBJ2-6, with TRBD1 matching 7 bases. The CDR3 has 16 amino acids. After removal of 5 bases from V and 2 bases from J, the junction contained 6 bases not matched to a gene. The CDR3 reads CASSRTTGAGANVLTF. As DNA, the CDR3 is TGTGCCAGCAGTCGCACAACAGGGGCTGGGGCCAACGTCCTGACTTTC.